This T cell receptor (beta chain) is drawn from a study of molecular identifiers for immune sequencing clone quantification. Study overall: Five aliquots were made in replicates from the RNA of roughly 20,000 or 100,000 naive CD8 cells, and four were sequenced. Study results and caveats: Over 98% of effector molecules, yet under 1% of naive-cell molecules, were held by clones above 20 RNA copies.

With respect to this clonotype: Its antigen is still unknown.

Germline values: CDR1 MNHEY, CDR2 SMNVEV (reference sequence). This CDR3 has 13 amino acids. V lost 8 bases, J lost 2 bases, and 6 bases stayed unmatched. Methods described previously, with TCR primers listed, were used for bulk TCR libraries. TCRdb independently ran MiXCR on the PCR reads; one entry per CDR3 protein. The table includes some 580,000 distinct CDR3 sequences, 25% detected once. The source is a human donor in good health. Some libraries in this study had Jurkat cell RNA spiked in. Material for sequencing was naive CD8+ T cells from blood, with Jurkat cell RNA spiked in. Subset noted: FACS-sorted CD8+CD4-CCR7+CD45RA+ naive T cells. This chain uses TRBV27 with TRBJ2-7; TRBD1 agrees at 7 bases. In nucleotides, the CDR3 is TGTGCCAGCTCCAGGGGGTACCCCTACGAGCAGTACTTC. The encoded protein is CASSRGYPYEQYF.